Shown below are 29 T cell receptor beta chains from a single sample sequenced in a study of blood T cell repertoires in COVID-19. Profiled with immunoSEQ multiplex PCR; TCRdb holds only in-frame clones, not every one. The sample has some 110,000 clones, about 74% seen once. Material for sequencing was peripheral blood. These TCRs come from a man in his 70s with acute or convalescent COVID-19.

The J gene is TRBJ1-3, the V gene TRBV28; a possible D gene is TRBD1 (5 bases). This CDR3 comprises 17 residues. The V gene's germline CDR1 is MDHEN and CDR2 SYDVKM. Trimming cost V 6 bases and J 0 bases, with 18 bases left between them. In DNA form, the CDR3 reads TGTGCCAGCAGCCGGGAGGGGCGACAACACTCTGGAAACACCATATATTTT. Amino acids: CASSREGRQHSGNTIYF.

The chain has TRBV3-1 (or the pseudogene TRBV3-2) and TRBJ1-5; no clear D gene. CDR3 length: 14 amino acids. V was pared by 0 bases and J by 0 bases, with 3 bases between. The germline V gene encodes CDR1 LGHDT and CDR2 YNNKEL (reference sequence). CDR3 in amino acids: CASSQDYSNQPQHF. The CDR3 nucleotides read TGTGCCAGCAGCCAAGATTATAGCAATCAGCCCCAGCATTTT.

V is TRBV7-3 and J is TRBJ2-1; D may be TRBD2 (6 bases). The germline gives CDR1 SGHTA, CDR2 FQGTGA. The CDR3 runs to 16 residues. V was pared by 0 bases and J by 4 bases, with 13 bases between. CDR3 coding DNA: TGTGCCAGCAGCTTAACCCCGAGCGGGCTGTACAATGAGCAGTTCTTC. It encodes CASSLTPSGLYNEQFF.

The rearrangement links TRBV5-1 to TRBJ1-4, with D perhaps matching TRBD1 (5 bases). CDR1 and CDR2 from the germline V gene are SGHRS and YFSETQ. The CDR3 length is 13 residues. V was shortened by 7 bases and J by 5 bases, with 12 bases between the two germline ends. Here the CDR3 DNA reads TGCGCCAGCGCGAGACAGCAGAATGAAAAACTGTTTTTT. It translates to CASARQQNEKLFF. Using reference TRBV5-1 and TRBJ1-4 for the parts outside the CDR3, the full variable domain is KAGVTQTPRYLIKTRGQQVTLSCSPISGHRSVSWYQQTPGQGLQFLFEYFSETQRNKGNFPGRFSGRQFSNSRSEMNVSTLELGDSALYLCASARQQNEKLFFGSGTQLSVL.

The chain uses TRBV19 and TRBJ1-1; possible D gene TRBD1, 6 bases. The germline V gene has CDR1 LNHDA and CDR2 SQIVND (reference sequence). Trimming pared 6 bases from V and 1 base from J, leaving 9 bases between. This CDR3 is 13 amino acids long. The CDR3 coding sequence is TGTGCCAGTAGCCGGACAGCGAACACTGAAGCTTTCTTT. It is translated as CASSRTANTEAFF.

The chain is built from TRBV7-2 and TRBJ2-5; 12 bases align to TRBD2. The CDR3 is made up of 16 amino acids. Germline assignment: CDR1 SGHTA and CDR2 FQGNSA. V was pared by 4 bases and J by 2 bases, with 5 bases of the junction left unmatched. CDR3 protein: CASSSSLAGGQETQYF. The DNA of the CDR3 is TGTGCCAGCAGCTCCTCGCTAGCGGGGGGGCAAGAGACCCAGTACTTC.

The CDR3 protein is CASSLGGEETQYF. The CDR3 nucleotides read TGTGCCAGCAGCTTAGGGGGGGAAGAGACCCAGTACTTC. The J gene is TRBJ2-5, the V gene TRBV7-9, with D possibly matching TRBD2 (6 bases). V lost 1 base and J lost 3, with 6 bases in between. Germline V gene lookup returns CDR1 SEHNR and CDR2 FQNEAQ (reference sequence). The CDR3 has 13 residues.

V and J are TRBV25-1 and TRBJ2-7; 7 bases match TRBD1. The junction had 10 bases not matched to a gene; V was cut back by 3 bases and J by 5 bases. The CDR3 is 15 residues long. Per germline, CDR1 MGHDK and CDR2 SYGVNS. The CDR3 DNA reads as TGTGCCAGCAGTGAGTTCAACAGGGGCAGCCACGAGCAGTACTTC. This sequence encodes CASSEFNRGSHEQYF.

V gene TRBV7-9 combines with J gene TRBJ1-2, with D possibly TRBD1 on 5 matching bases. There are 14 residues in the CDR3. The germline gives CDR1 SEHNR, CDR2 FQNEAQ (reference sequence). The V end was cut by 1 base, the J end by 4 bases, with 10 bases between. The CDR3 is CASSLEAGVYGYTF. CDR3 coding DNA: TGTGCCAGCAGCTTAGAGGCGGGGGTCTATGGCTACACCTTC.

The genes are TRBV27 and TRBJ2-6, with 8 bases matching TRBD1. The CDR3 has 17 amino acids. Trimming took 5 bases from V and 0 from J; bases not matched to a gene: 6. The germline V gene encodes CDR1 MNHEY and CDR2 SMNVEV (reference sequence). In DNA, the CDR3 is TGTGCCAGCAGTCCCGACAGGGGTAGCTCTGGGGCCAACGTCCTGACTTTC. Protein: CASSPDRGSSGANVLTF.

The chain carries TRBV5-1 and TRBJ1-1; TRBD1 aligns across 10 bases. Germline lookup yields CDR1 SGHRS and CDR2 YFSETQ. V lost 2 bases, J lost 0 bases, and 7 bases stayed unmatched. This CDR3 is built from 17 residues. The CDR3 sequence is CASSFTGTGAMNTEAFF. CDR3 in DNA: TGCGCCAGCAGCTTTACCGGGACAGGGGCTATGAACACTGAAGCTTTCTTT.

This rearrangement joins TRBV4-1 to TRBJ1-2; 7 bases map to TRBD1. With 4 bases clipped from V and 5 bases from J, the junction kept 4 bases outside the gene matches. The CDR3 loop spans 13 amino acids. The V gene's germline CDR1 is MGHRA and CDR2 YSYEKL. Here the CDR3 reads CASSLGGSYGYTF. DNA for the CDR3: TGCGCCAGCAGCCTAGGGGGCTCGTATGGCTACACCTTC.

The chain combines TRBV5-4 with TRBJ1-1; D is possibly TRBD1 (5 bases). The CDR3 is 14 residues long. Germline assignment: CDR1 SGHNT and CDR2 YYREEE (reference sequence). Trimming cost V 6 bases and J 4 bases, with 16 bases left between them. CDR3 nucleotide sequence: TGTGCCAGCAATCTTGGCAGGGTCACCACTGAAGCTTTCTTT. Translated: CASNLGRVTTEAFF. The full variable domain, its missing parts supplied by reference TRBV5-4 and TRBJ1-1, is ETGVTQSPTHLIKTRGQQVTLRCSSQSGHNTVSWYQQALGQGPQFIFQYYREEENGRGNFPPRFSGLQFPNYSSELNVNALELDDSALYLCASNLGRVTTEAFFGQGTRLTVV.

J is TRBJ2-7 and V is TRBV18; D may be TRBD1 (5 bases). The germline V and J ends were trimmed by 2 bases and 3 bases, with 17 bases remaining between them. The CDR3 has 16 residues. The germline gives CDR1 KGHSH, CDR2 LQKENI. CDR3 loop: CASSPYPAGLFYEQYF. CDR3 sequence (DNA): TGTGCCAGCTCACCATATCCGGCAGGGCTCTTCTACGAGCAGTACTTC.

The chain uses TRBV7-7 and TRBJ2-2; 9 nucleotides line up with TRBD1. Losses at the gene ends were 5 bases for V and 0 bases for J; bases not matched to a gene: 7. This CDR3 has 17 residues. Germline CDR1 reads SSHAT; CDR2 reads FNYEAQ (reference sequence). DNA for the CDR3: TGTGCCAGCAGCCCAGACAGGGGGTACGCGAACACCGGGGAGCTGTTTTTT. Translated, it gives CASSPDRGYANTGELFF.

This chain links TRBV21-1 with TRBJ2-7; TRBD1, the table's D call, was not compared with the DNA. TRBV21-1 is annotated as a pseudogene. The CDR3 covers 12 residues. The CDR3 sequence: CASSPQGSEQYF. CDR3 nucleotides: TGTGCCAGCAGCCCGCAGGGGAGCGAGCAGTACTTC.

The V call is TRBV27, the J call TRBJ1-3; 7 bases align to TRBD1. Germline-derived CDR1 and CDR2 are MNHEY and SMNVEV (reference sequence). V was pared by 7 bases and J by 2 bases, with 5 bases of the junction left unmatched. The CDR3 extends over 14 amino acids. This CDR3 is CASTTGFPGNTIYF. For the CDR3, the DNA is TGTGCCAGCACGACAGGGTTCCCTGGAAACACCATATATTTT.

This sequence joins TRBV29-1 and TRBJ2-5, with 11 bases that match TRBD2. Germline assignment: CDR1 SQVTM and CDR2 ANQGSEA. V shed 6 bases, J shed 2 bases, and the junction held 17 bases outside the gene matches. The CDR3 sequence is 18 residues long. The CDR3 sequence is CSVPDPWLAGGLQETQYF. In nucleotides, the CDR3 is TGCAGCGTCCCTGACCCTTGGCTAGCGGGAGGCCTACAAGAGACCCAGTACTTC.

Only one count was recorded for this clone. V usage is TRBV5-8 and J usage is TRBJ1-6; 7 positions match TRBD1. This CDR3 spans 14 amino acids. The germline V gene has CDR1 SGHTS and CDR2 YDEGEE. Losses at the gene ends were 4 bases for V and 8 bases for J; bases not matched to a gene: 6. This CDR3 reads CASSSGQVYSPLHF. DNA of the CDR3: TGTGCCAGCAGCAGCGGACAGGTTTATTCACCCCTCCACTTT.

This chain joins TRBV5-4 and TRBJ2-1; 8 nucleotides agree with TRBD1. CDR1 and CDR2 from the germline V gene are SGHNT and YYREEE (reference sequence). J gave up 10 bases and V 4 bases, and 16 bases lay outside the gene matches. The CDR3 is made up of 16 amino acids. CDR3 amino acids: CASSLDQPDRVEEQFF. The CDR3, as DNA: TGTGCCAGCAGCCTGGACCAACCGGACAGGGTTGAGGAGCAGTTCTTC.

The chain is built from TRBV27 and TRBJ2-7, with 8 bases matching TRBD2. CDR1 MNHEY and CDR2 SMNVEV come from the germline V gene (reference sequence). V lost 2 bases to trimming and J lost 4 bases; unmatched junction nucleotides: 1. This CDR3 comprises 13 residues. CDR3 protein: CASSLGTSYEQYF. DNA for the CDR3: TGTGCCAGCAGTTTAGGGACTAGTTACGAGCAGTACTTC.

The chain couples TRBV6-4 to TRBJ2-3; 10 nucleotides match TRBD2. The ends lost 6 bases at V and 6 bases at J; junction bases unmatched: 6. This CDR3 is built from 14 residues. The germline V gene encodes CDR1 MRHNA and CDR2 SNTAGT. This chain's CDR3 is CASSAGTSADTQYF. CDR3 coding DNA: TGTGCCAGCAGCGCCGGGACTAGCGCCGATACGCAGTATTTT.

V and J are TRBV6-2 or TRBV6-3 and TRBJ1-1; the match to TRBD1 covers 8 bases. CDR3 length: 13 residues. V gave up 5 bases and J gave up 5 bases; unmatched junction bases: 4. Per the germline V gene, CDR1 is MNHEY and CDR2 is SVGEGT. The CDR3: CASSHDRGTEAFF. The CDR3 DNA is TGTGCCAGCAGTCATGACAGGGGTACTGAAGCTTTCTTT.

The chain is built from TRBV18 and TRBJ1-5; D is uncertain. V was cut by 2 bases and J by 5 bases, with 13 bases left in between. The CDR3 totals 15 residues. Germline CDR1 is KGHSH and CDR2 is LQKENI. DNA of the CDR3: TGTGCCAGCTCACCATCTGCTAGTTATGATCAGCCCCAGCATTTT. Protein product: CASSPSASYDQPQHF.

The chain is built from TRBV5-1 and TRBJ2-3; a weak D match, TRBD2 (5 bases). Germline CDR1 reads SGHRS; CDR2 reads YFSETQ. CDR3 length equals 15 residues. V was trimmed by 2 bases and J by 2 bases, leaving 12 bases between them. CDR3 sequence (DNA): TGCGCCAGCAGCTTCATCGGACTTTCCACAGATACGCAGTATTTT. Protein sequence: CASSFIGLSTDTQYF.

The J gene is TRBJ2-7, the V gene TRBV12-3 or TRBV12-4; D perhaps matches TRBD2 (6 bases). CDR3 length: 13 amino acids. The V and J ends lost 5 bases and 7 bases respectively, with 15 bases between them. The CDR3 here is CASSIRDAGEQYF. CDR3 coding DNA: TGTGCCAGCAGTATCCGGGACGCGGGGGAGCAGTACTTC.

The chain has TRBV6-5 and TRBJ1-6; 7 nucleotides line up with TRBD1. After removal of 6 bases from V and 7 bases from J, the junction contained 3 bases not matched to a gene. CDR3 length equals 13 residues. Germline lookup yields CDR1 MNHEY and CDR2 SVGAGI. The CDR3, as DNA: TGTGCCAGCAGCACAGGGGAAAATTCACCCCTCCACTTT. It specifies CASSTGENSPLHF.

This clone has only one observation. The genes are TRBV7-2 and TRBJ2-7; 10 bases fit TRBD1. V trimming: 7 bases; J trimming: 5 bases; junction bases outside the gene matches: 8. The CDR3 is 14 amino acids. The germline V gene has CDR1 SGHTA and CDR2 FQGNSA. The CDR3 bases are TGTGCCAGCACCCGGGGGGACAGGGGTCACGAGCAGTACTTC. Translated, it gives CASTRGDRGHEQYF.

Note on this clone: Other DNA sequences in the same sample also yield this CDR3. The DNA for the CDR3 is TGTGCCAGCAGCTTGACGGGGGAAGAGACCCAGTACTTC. It translates to CASSLTGEETQYF. V gene TRBV5-5 combines with J gene TRBJ2-5; the D gene is possibly TRBD2 (6 bases). Trimming took 1 base from V and 3 from J, leaving 7 bases between them. CDR1 and CDR2 from the germline V gene are SGHKS and YYEKEE (reference sequence). This CDR3 has 13 amino acids.